The 10 T cell receptor beta chains reported below all come from one sample, sequenced in a study of T cells after yellow fever vaccination. In TCRdb, the 5' RACE reads were re-called with MiXCR into one record per CDR3 protein. Of about 630,000 distinct CDR3 sequences in the sample, around 12% were seen once. This sample comprised PBMCs, obtained on the day of the yellow fever booster vaccination. All receptors derive from a man aged 30-40 years who received the YFV17D yellow fever vaccine.

This clonotype was observed a few times. This sequence joins TRBV12-3 or TRBV12-4 and TRBJ2-1; 10 nucleotides align to TRBD2. This CDR3 has 14 residues. V gave up 4 bases and J gave up 8 bases; unmatched junction bases: 5. Here the CDR3 reads CASSSSGRGDEQFF. The CDR3 bases are TGTGCCAGCAGTTCTAGCGGGAGAGGCGATGAGCAGTTCTTC.

The chain recombines TRBV27 with TRBJ2-2; no reliable D call. The germline V and J ends were trimmed by 4 bases and 6 bases, with 9 bases remaining between them. The CDR3 totals 13 residues. The germline CDR1 and CDR2 sequences are MNHEY and SMNVEV (reference sequence). The CDR3 is CASSSLDAGELFF. The CDR3 DNA reads TGTGCCAGCAGTTCTCTAGATGCCGGGGAGCTGTTTTTT.

A few counts support this clonotype. This chain connects TRBV7-9 to TRBJ1-4; D ambiguous. The germline CDR1 and CDR2 sequences are SEHNR and FQNEAQ (reference sequence). The CDR3 sequence is 11 residues long. The V gene lost 6 bases and the J gene lost 8 bases, with 7 bases spanning the gap. The CDR3 DNA follows: TGTGCCAGCAGTTTGACAGAAAAACTGTTTTTT. Translating gives CASSLTEKLFF.

V gene TRBV3-1 combines with J gene TRBJ2-2; 7 bases line up with TRBD2. Trimming removed 1 base from V and 3 bases from J; junction bases left unmatched: 5. The CDR3 loop spans 16 amino acids. Germline CDR1 reads LGHDT; CDR2 reads YNNKEL (reference sequence). CDR3 coding DNA: TGTGCCAGCAGCCAAGGCGTAGCGGGCTACACCGGGGAGCTGTTTTTT. Translated, it gives CASSQGVAGYTGELFF.

The J gene is TRBJ2-7, the V gene TRBV20-1; 11 nucleotides line up with TRBD2. J lost 3 bases, V lost 0 bases, and 4 bases had no gene match. Germline V CDR1 and CDR2: DFQATT, SNEGSKA (reference sequence). The CDR3 is 15 amino acids. In nucleotides, the CDR3 is TGCAGTGCTAGAGAACTAGCGGGAGCAATCTACGAGCAGTACTTC. This gives the protein CSARELAGAIYEQYF.

The rearrangement joins TRBV29-1 to TRBJ2-2, with D tentatively TRBD2 (6 bases). This CDR3 spans 13 amino acids. Trimming cost V 8 bases and J 6 bases, with 16 bases left between them. Per germline, CDR1 SQVTM and CDR2 ANQGSEA. The CDR3 DNA sequence: TGCAGCACGGGAGCCCCCAATGCCGGGGAGCTGTTTTTT. It specifies CSTGAPNAGELFF.

The CDR3 nucleotides are TGTGCCAGCAGCACCCCTTACGGGACGGTACCCTACGAGCAGTACTTC. The encoded protein is CASSTPYGTVPYEQYF. This sequence joins TRBV7-8 and TRBJ2-7; either TRBD1 or TRBD2 may fit D (5 bases each). The CDR3 length is 16 residues. V was cut by 5 bases and J by 2 bases, with 19 bases left in between. Germline V lookup: CDR1 SGHVS, CDR2 FQNEAQ. The whole variable domain, filled in from reference TRBV7-8 and TRBJ2-7, reads GAGVSQSPRYKVAKRGQDVALRCDPISGHVSLFWYQQALGQGPEFLTYFQNEAQLDKSGLPSDRFFAERPEGSVSTLKIQRTQQEDSAVYLCASSTPYGTVPYEQYFGPGTRLTVT.

This chain connects TRBV5-1 to TRBJ2-7; 9 bases agree with TRBD1. The J segment lost 6 bases and the V segment lost 3 bases, leaving 7 bases of the junction unmatched. Germline V gene lookup returns CDR1 SGHRS and CDR2 YFSETQ. There are 14 residues in the CDR3. CDR3: CASSSDRGSGEQYF. DNA of the CDR3: TGCGCCAGCAGCTCTGACAGGGGGTCGGGCGAGCAGTACTTC.

This clonotype was seen a handful of times. The rearrangement joins TRBV5-1 to TRBJ2-2, with 8 nucleotides matching TRBD2. With V trimmed by 4 bases and J by 3 bases, 8 bases remained unmatched. The CDR3 covers 16 residues. Germline V gives CDR1 SGHRS, CDR2 YFSETQ. The CDR3 protein is CASSQSSGSYTGELFF. CDR3 nucleotide sequence: TGCGCCAGCAGCCAGTCTAGCGGGTCATACACCGGGGAGCTGTTTTTT.

This clonotype has only a few counts. This chain joins TRBV7-2 and TRBJ2-2; D call uncertain. V was clipped by 0 bases and J by 7 bases, with 12 bases between them. This CDR3 has 15 residues. Germline loops: CDR1 SGHTA, CDR2 FQGNSA. CDR3 sequence (DNA): TGTGCCAGCAGCTTAGCGTCCCCCCCAGGCGGGGAGCTGTTTTTT. Protein: CASSLASPPGGELFF.